The clone carrying this T cell receptor beta chain appeared a few times. Its antigen remains unknown. Per sample, the assay covered approximately 94,000 TCR templates. Sequencing used immunoSEQ multiplex PCR; TCRdb keeps in-frame clones, though not all of them. This table holds approximately 46,000 clones, about 93% found once. The CDR3 runs 11 residues. Trimming stripped 3 bases from V and 5 bases from J, with 2 bases between. Germline assignment: CDR1 MNHNS and CDR2 SASEGT. This sample is part of a study of siplizumab effects on memory and regulatory T cells. Study-wide results and caveats: The Treg-derived share of mappable alloreactive CD4+ clones averaged approximately 71% with siplizumab and approximately 30% in controls. Proliferating CD4+ or CD8+ clones, roughly 75-95% of them, lacked an assignable naive or memory phenotype. The diversity of naive T cells seemed greater than that of memory cells, and their alloresponse contribution seemed major.

This TCR was recovered from a human donor in good health. Source material: CD8+ T cells sorted from blood. The gene calls are TRBV6-1 and TRBJ1-5, with D hard to call. For the CDR3, the DNA is TGTGCCAGCAGTGAGGATCAGCCCCAGCATTTT. Protein: CASSEDQPQHF.